This T cell receptor (beta chain) appears in the sequencing data of a study of T cell responses to AZD1222 COVID-19 vaccine. About the research overall: Pooling of second doses given at about 4 or about 12 weeks was done.

Note on this clone: Its specificity is not known.

Repertoires were generated with immunoSEQ multiplex PCR, while TCRdb's copy carries only in-frame clones and drops some. This sample has 120,000 to 150,000 clones, with approximately 90% found just once. Study observations and caveats: Per reports, nearly half of all spike-specific TCRs target regions that are unmutated in variants. Spike was spanned by vaccine-associated CD4 TCRs, which were dominant at 160-218 and 743-854.

V was shortened by 2 bases and J by 4 bases, with 13 bases between the two germline ends. CDR1 MNHNS and CDR2 SASEGT come from the germline V gene. The CDR3 covers 15 residues. The chain recombines TRBV6-1 with TRBJ2-3, with D maybe TRBD2 (7 bases). This receptor was obtained from an adult in good health. Sequenced here: peripheral blood, sampled on day 0 of AZD1222 vaccination. The CDR3 DNA follows: TGTGCCAGCAGTGAAATTAGGGGGGGACCAGATACGCAGTATTTT. Amino acid sequence: CASSEIRGGPDTQYF.